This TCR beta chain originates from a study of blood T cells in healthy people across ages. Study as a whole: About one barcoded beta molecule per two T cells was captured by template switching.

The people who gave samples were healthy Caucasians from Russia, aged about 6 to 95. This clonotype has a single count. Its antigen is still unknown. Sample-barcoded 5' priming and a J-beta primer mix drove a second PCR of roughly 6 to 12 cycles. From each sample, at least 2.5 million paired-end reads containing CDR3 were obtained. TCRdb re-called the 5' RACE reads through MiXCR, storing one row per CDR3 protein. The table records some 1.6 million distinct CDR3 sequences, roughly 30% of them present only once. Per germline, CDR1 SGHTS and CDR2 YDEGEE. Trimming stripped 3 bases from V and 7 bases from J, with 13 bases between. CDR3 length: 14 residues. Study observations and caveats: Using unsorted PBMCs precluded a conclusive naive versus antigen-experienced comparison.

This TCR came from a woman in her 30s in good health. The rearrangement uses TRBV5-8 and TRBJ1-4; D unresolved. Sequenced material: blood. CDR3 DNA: TGTGCCAGCAGCTCTGTGCGGAGGAGTGAAAAACTGTTTTTT. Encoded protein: CASSSVRRSEKLFF.